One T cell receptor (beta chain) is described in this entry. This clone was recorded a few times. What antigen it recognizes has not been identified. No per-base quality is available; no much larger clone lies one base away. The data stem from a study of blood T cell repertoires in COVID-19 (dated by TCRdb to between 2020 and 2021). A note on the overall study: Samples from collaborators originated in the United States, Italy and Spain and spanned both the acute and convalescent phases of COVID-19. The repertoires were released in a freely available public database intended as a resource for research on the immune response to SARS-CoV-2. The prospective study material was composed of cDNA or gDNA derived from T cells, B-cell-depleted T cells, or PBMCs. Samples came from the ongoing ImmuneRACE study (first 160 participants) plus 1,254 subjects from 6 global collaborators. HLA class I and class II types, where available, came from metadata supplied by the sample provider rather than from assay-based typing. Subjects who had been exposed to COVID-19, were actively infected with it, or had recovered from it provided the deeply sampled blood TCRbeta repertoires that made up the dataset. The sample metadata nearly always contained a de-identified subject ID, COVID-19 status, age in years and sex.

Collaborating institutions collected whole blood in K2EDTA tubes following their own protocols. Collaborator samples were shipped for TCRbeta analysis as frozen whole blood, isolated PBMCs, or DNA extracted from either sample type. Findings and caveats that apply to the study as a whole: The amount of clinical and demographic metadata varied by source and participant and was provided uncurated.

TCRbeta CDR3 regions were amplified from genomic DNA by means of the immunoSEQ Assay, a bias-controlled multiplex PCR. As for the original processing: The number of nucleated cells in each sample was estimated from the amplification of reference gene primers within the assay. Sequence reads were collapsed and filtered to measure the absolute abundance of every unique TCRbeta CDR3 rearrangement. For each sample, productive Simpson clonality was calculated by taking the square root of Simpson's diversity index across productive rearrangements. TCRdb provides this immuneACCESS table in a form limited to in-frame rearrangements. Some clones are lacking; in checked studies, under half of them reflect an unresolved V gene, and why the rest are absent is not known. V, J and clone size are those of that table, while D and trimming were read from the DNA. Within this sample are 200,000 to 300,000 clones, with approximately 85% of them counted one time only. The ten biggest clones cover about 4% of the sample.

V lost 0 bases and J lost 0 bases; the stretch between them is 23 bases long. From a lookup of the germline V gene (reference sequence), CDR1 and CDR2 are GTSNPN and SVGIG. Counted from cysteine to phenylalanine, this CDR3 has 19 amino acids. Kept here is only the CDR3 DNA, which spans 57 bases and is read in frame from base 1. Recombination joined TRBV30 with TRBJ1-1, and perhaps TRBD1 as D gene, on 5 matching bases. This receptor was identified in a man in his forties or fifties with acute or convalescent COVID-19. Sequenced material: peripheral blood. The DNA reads TGTGCCTGGAGTGTACGACAATGGGGGGAAAGGGTTATGAACACTGAAGCTTTCTTT. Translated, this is CAWSVRQWGERVMNTEAFF.